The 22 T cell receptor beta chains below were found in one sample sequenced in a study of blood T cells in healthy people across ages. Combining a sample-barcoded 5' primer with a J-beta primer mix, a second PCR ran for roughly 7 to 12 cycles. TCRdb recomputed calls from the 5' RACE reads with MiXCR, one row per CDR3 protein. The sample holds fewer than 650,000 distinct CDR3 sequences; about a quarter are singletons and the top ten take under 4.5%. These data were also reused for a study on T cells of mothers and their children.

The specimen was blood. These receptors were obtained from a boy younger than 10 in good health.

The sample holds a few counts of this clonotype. CDR3 protein: CASSLGTSGGQSSSTDTQYF. Written as DNA, the CDR3 is TGTGCCAGCAGCCTCGGGACTAGCGGGGGGCAGAGCTCTAGCACAGATACGCAGTATTTT. The chain uses TRBV9 and TRBJ2-3; 15 bases fit TRBD2. Germline loops: CDR1 SGDLS, CDR2 YYNGEE. V lost 4 bases and J lost 0; bases outside the gene matches: 12. CDR3 length: 20 residues.

The CDR3 region has the DNA TGTGCCAGCAGCTTACGGACAGGGCGGAATCAGCCCCAGCATTTT. Residues: CASSLRTGRNQPQHF. The V and J genes are TRBV7-2 and TRBJ1-5, with 8 bases aligning to TRBD1. The CDR3 runs 15 residues. V shed 2 bases and J 4 bases; nucleotides not matched to a gene: 4. From germline, CDR1 is SGHTA and CDR2 FQGNSA.

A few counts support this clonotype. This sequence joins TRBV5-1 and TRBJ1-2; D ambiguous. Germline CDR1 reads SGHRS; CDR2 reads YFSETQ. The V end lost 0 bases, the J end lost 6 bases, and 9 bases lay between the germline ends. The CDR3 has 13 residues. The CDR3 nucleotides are TGCGCCAGCAGCTTGGAGCCCTGGGATGGCTACACCTTC. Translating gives CASSLEPWDGYTF. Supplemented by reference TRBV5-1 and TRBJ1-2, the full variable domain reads KAGVTQTPRYLIKTRGQQVTLSCSPISGHRSVSWYQQTPGQGLQFLFEYFSETQRNKGNFPGRFSGRQFSNSRSEMNVSTLELGDSALYLCASSLEPWDGYTFGSGTRLTVV.

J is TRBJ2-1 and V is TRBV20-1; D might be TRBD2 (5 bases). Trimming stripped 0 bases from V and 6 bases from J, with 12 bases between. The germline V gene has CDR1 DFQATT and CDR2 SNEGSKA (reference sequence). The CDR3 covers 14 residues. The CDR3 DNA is TGCAGTGCTAGAGATGGAGGTGCGGCCAATGAGCAGTTCTTC. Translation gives CSARDGGAANEQFF.

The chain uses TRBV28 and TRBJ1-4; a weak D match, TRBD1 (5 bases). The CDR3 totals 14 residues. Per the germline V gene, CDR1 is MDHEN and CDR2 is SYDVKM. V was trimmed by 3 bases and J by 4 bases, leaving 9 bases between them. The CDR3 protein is CASSFGDRNEKLFF. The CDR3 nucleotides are TGTGCCAGCAGTTTTGGGGACCGTAATGAAAAACTGTTTTTT.

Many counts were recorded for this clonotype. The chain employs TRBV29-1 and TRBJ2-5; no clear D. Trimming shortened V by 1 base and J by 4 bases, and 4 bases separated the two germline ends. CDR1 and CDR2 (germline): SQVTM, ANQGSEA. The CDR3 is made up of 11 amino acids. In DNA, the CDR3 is TGCAGCGTTGAAGTAGGAGAGACCCAGTACTTC. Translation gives CSVEVGETQYF.

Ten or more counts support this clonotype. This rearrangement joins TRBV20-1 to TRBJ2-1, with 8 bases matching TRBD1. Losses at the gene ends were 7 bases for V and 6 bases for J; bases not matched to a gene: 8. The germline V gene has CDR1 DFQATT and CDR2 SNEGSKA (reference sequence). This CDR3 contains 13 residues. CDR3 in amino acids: CSGGQGDSNEQFF. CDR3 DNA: TGCAGTGGCGGACAGGGCGACAGCAATGAGCAGTTCTTC.

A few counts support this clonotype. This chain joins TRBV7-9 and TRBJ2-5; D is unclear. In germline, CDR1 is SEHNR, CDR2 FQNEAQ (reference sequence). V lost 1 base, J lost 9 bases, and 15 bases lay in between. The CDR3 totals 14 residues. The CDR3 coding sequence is TGTGCCAGCAGCTTAGTTGCGGACCCCCGGGCCCAGTACTTC. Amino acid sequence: CASSLVADPRAQYF.

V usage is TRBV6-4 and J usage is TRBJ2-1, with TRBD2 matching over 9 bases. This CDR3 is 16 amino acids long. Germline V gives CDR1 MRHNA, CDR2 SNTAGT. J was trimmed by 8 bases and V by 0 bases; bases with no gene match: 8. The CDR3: CASSDSGASGVDEQFF. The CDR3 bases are TGTGCCAGCAGTGACTCGGGCGCTAGCGGGGTCGATGAGCAGTTCTTC.

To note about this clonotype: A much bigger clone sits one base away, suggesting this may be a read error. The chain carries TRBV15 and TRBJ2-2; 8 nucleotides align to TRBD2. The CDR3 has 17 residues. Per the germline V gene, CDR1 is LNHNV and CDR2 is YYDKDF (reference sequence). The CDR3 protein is CATSRESGGPNTGEPFF. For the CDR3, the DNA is TGTGCCACCAGCAGAGAAAGCGGGGGCCCCAACACCGGGGAGCCGTTTTTT.

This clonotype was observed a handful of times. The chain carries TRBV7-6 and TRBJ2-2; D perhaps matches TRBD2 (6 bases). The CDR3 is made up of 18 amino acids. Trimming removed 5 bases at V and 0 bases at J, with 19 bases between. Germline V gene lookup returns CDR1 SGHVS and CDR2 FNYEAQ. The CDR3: CASSHPLAESANTGELFF. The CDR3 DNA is TGTGCCAGCAGCCACCCTTTAGCGGAATCGGCGAACACCGGGGAGCTGTTTTTT.

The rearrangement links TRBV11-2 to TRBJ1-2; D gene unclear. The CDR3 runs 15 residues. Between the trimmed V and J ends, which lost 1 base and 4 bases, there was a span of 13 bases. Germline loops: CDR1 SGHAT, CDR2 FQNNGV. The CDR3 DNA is TGTGCCAGCAGCTTAGTCGGTGGCAGCTCCTATGGCTACACCTTC. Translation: CASSLVGGSSYGYTF.

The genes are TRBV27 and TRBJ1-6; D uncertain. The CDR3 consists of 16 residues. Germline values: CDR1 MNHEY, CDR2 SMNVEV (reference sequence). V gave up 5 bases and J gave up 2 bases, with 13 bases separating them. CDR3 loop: CASSPSPSTYNSPLHF. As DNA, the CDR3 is TGTGCCAGCAGTCCCTCTCCTTCCACCTATAATTCACCCCTCCACTTT.

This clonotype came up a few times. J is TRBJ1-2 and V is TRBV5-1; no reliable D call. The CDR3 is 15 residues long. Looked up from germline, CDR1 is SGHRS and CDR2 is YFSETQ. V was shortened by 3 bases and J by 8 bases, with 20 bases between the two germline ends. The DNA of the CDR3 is TGCGCCAGCAGCTCCTTAACCGGGAGCCCACGGGGCTACACCTTC. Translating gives CASSSLTGSPRGYTF.

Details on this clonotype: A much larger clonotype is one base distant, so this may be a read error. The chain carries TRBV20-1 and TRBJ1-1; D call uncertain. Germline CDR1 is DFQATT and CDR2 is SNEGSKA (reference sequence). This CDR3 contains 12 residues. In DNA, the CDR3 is TGCAGTGCTAGACGCTTTCCAACTGAAGCTTCCTTT. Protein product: CSARRFPTEASF.

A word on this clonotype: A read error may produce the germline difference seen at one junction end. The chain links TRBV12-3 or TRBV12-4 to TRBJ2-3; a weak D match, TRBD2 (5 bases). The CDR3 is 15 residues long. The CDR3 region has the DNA TGTGCCAGCAGTTCCTTCCCACCTAGCACAGATGCGCAGTATTTT. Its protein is CASSSFPPSTDAQYF.

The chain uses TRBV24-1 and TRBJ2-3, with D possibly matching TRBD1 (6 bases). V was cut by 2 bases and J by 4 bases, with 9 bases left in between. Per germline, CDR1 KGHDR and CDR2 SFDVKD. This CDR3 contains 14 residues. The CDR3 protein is CATSDYRAADTQYF. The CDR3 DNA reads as TGTGCCACCAGTGATTACAGGGCAGCAGATACGCAGTATTTT.

The CDR3 nucleotides read TGTGCCAGCCACAGGGCACAAGAGACCCAGTACTTC. This gives the protein CASHRAQETQYF. The rearrangement links TRBV2 to TRBJ2-5, with D perhaps TRBD1 (6 bases). Between the trimmed V and J ends, which lost 8 bases and 2 bases, there was a span of 9 bases. Germline lookup yields CDR1 SNHLY and CDR2 FYNNEI. The CDR3 covers 12 residues.

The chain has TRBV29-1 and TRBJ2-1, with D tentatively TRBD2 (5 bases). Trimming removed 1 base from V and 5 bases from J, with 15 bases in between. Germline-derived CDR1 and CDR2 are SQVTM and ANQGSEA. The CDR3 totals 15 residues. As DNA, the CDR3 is TGCAGCGTTGAAGGGACTGGCGGGTCGGACAATGAGCAGTTCTTC. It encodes CSVEGTGGSDNEQFF.

CDR3 nucleotide sequence: TGCAGCGTTGAAGAAAGGACGGATGGCTACACCTTC. It codes for CSVEERTDGYTF. The chain carries TRBV29-1 and TRBJ1-2, with D unclear. The CDR3 has 12 amino acids. Trimming shortened V by 0 bases and J by 6 bases, and 8 bases separated the two germline ends. CDR1 is SQVTM, CDR2 ANQGSEA, per germline.

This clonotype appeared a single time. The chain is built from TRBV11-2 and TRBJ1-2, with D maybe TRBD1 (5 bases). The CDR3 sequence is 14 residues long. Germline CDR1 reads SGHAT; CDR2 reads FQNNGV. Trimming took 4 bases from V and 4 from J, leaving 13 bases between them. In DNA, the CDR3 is TGTGCCAGCAGCTGGGAGGGGTTCAGCTATGGCTACACCTTC. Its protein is CASSWEGFSYGYTF.

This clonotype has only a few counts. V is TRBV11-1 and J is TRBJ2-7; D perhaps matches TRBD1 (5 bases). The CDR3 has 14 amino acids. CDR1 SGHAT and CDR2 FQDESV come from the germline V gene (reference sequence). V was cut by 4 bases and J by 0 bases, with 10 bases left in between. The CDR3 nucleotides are TGTGCCAGCAGCTCGGACACCAGCTCCTACGAGCAGTACTTC. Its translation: CASSSDTSSYEQYF.